These T cell receptor beta chains were read from a single sample in a study of blood T cell repertoires in COVID-19. The method was immunoSEQ multiplex PCR; TCRdb's version includes in-frame clones alone and lacks a portion of them. The sample lists 90,000 to 120,000 clones, 85% to 90% occurring once. What was sequenced was peripheral blood. The source of these receptors is a human donor in a cohort sampled during active COVID-19. The CDR3 runs from the conserved cysteine through the conserved F or W. D genes are given only for firm matches. The size of a clone is reported for some rows only, either as once, few or many, or as a class for expanded clones.

V	J	size	D	DNA	CDR3
TRBV27	TRBJ2-3	.	TRBD1	TGTGCCAGCAGCCAGGGACAGGGGATCGGCACAGATACGCAGTATTTT	CASSQGQGIGTDTQYF
TRBV19	TRBJ2-5	.	TRBD1	TGTGCCAGTAGTATCCCCGGACAGGGCGAGGGGGAGACCCAGTACTTC	CASSIPGQGEGETQYF
TRBV28	TRBJ1-6	.	TRBD1	TGTGCCAGCAGCAGGGGGCGCCTTGGTAATTCACCCCTCCACTTT	CASSRGRLGNSPLHF
TRBV19	TRBJ1-3	.	TRBD1	TGTGCCAGTAGTTCGCCAAGGAGACAGGGCGCTGGAAACACCATATATTTT	CASSSPRRQGAGNTIYF
TRBV9	TRBJ2-1	.	.	TGTGCCAGCAGCGTAGTCCCCACCAGGCCCCACCGTACAGGTTTCGATGAGCAGTTCTTC	CASSVVPTRPHRTGFDEQFF
TRBV11-2	TRBJ2-2	.	TRBD1	TGTGCCAGCAGTCGAGGGACAGGGGGTCGCGGGGAGCTGTTTTTT	CASSRGTGGRGELFF
TRBV4-1	TRBJ2-1	once	TRBD1	TGCGCCAGCAGCCTCCGGGACAGGCCTTACAATGAGCAGTTCTTC	CASSLRDRPYNEQFF
TRBV18	TRBJ2-1	.	TRBD2	TGTGCCAGCTCACCACTGGGACTAGCGGAAAATGAGCAGTTCTTC	CASSPLGLAENEQFF
TRBV7-9	TRBJ1-4	.	TRBD1	TGTGCCAGCAGCTACAGGGGGTTTAATGAAAAACTGTTTTTT	CASSYRGFNEKLFF
TRBV7-8	TRBJ2-7	.	TRBD2	TGTGCCAGCAGCTCCTCTAGCGGGAGTATGTACGAGCAGTACTTC	CASSSSSGSMYEQYF
TRBV6-4	TRBJ2-1	.	TRBD1	TGTGCCAGCAGTGAGGGGACAGGGAATAATGAGCAGTTCTTC	CASSEGTGNNEQFF
TRBV18	TRBJ2-1	once	TRBD1	TGTGCCAGCTCAGGCGGACAGGGGGGTGTCAATGAGCAGTTCTTC	CASSGGQGGVNEQFF
TRBV5-7	TRBJ2-3	.	TRBD2	TGTGCCAGCAGCTTAGGACTAGCGGGGACTACCACGAGCACAGATACGCAGTATTTT	CASSLGLAGTTTSTDTQYF
TRBV3-1/TRBV3-2	TRBJ1-1	.	.	TGTGCCAGCAGCCAAGGAGCGGCAGCTGAAGCTTTCTTT	CASSQGAAAEAFF
TRBV2	TRBJ2-1	.	TRBD2	TGTGCCAGCAGTCAAGGACTAGTCGATGAGCAGTTCTTC	CASSQGLVDEQFF
TRBV4-1	TRBJ2-3	.	.	TGCGCCAGCAGCCAACAGGGAACAGATACGCAGTATTTT	CASSQQGTDTQYF
TRBV28	TRBJ1-2	.	.	TGCGCCAGCAGCCCCCCGGGGTATGGGGTTGGATATGGCTACACCTTC	CASSPPGYGVGYGYTF
TRBV6-6	TRBJ1-5	once	.	TGTGCCAGCAGTTACTCGAAACCGCGGAGCAATCAGCCCCAGCATTTT	CASSYSKPRSNQPQHF
TRBV28	TRBJ2-1	.	.	TGTGCCAGCAGTTTAGGGAGGAAGAATGAGCAGTTCTTC	CASSLGRKNEQFF
TRBV11-2	TRBJ2-1	.	TRBD2	TGTGCCAGCAGCCAACGCGGACTAGCGGGACCTTACAATGAGCAGTTCTTC	CASSQRGLAGPYNEQFF
TRBV5-4	TRBJ2-1	once	.	TGTGCCAGCAGCTTGGGAGGGGCGGGGTACAATGAGCAGTTCTTC	CASSLGGAGYNEQFF
TRBV15	TRBJ2-7	.	.	TGTGCCACCAGCAGAGATAGGGGGTACGAGCAGTACTTC	CATSRDRGYEQYF
TRBV5-4	TRBJ2-1	.	.	TGTGCCAGCAGCTCCTACCTACTATTAGGGGCGAATGAGCAGTTCTTC	CASSSYLLLGANEQFF
TRBV15	TRBJ1-2	.	.	TGTGCCACCAGCAACAACCCGCAGGGGACGAGCGGCTACACCTTC	CATSNNPQGTSGYTF
TRBV29-1	TRBJ2-5	.	.	TGCAGCGTTGCGTCTCTCAGCGCGACCCAGTACTTC	CSVASLSATQYF
TRBV7-9	TRBJ2-1	once	.	TGTGCCAGCAGCTTAAGGGGCGGGGACTATGAGCAGTTCTTC	CASSLRGGDYEQFF
TRBV5-5	TRBJ2-3	.	TRBD1	TGTGCCAGCAGCCCCAGACAGGGGATAAGCACAGATACGCAGTATTTT	CASSPRQGISTDTQYF